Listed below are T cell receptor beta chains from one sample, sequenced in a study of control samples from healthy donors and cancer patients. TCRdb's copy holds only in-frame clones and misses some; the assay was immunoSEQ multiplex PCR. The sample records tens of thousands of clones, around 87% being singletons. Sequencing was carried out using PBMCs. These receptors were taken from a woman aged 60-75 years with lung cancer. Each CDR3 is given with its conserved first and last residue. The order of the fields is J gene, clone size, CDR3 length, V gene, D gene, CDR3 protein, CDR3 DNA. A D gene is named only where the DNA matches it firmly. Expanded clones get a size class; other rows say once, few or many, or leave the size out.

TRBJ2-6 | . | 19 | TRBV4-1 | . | CASTFGSSQKYSGANVLTF | TGCGCCAGTACGTTCGGCAGCTCCCAAAAATACTCTGGGGCCAACGTCCTGACTTTC
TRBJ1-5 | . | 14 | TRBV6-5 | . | CASTLGQSNQPQHF | TGTGCCAGCACCCTCGGACAGTCCAATCAGCCCCAGCATTTT
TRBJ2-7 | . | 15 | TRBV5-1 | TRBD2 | CASSKGLAGAYEQYF | TGCGCCAGCAGCAAAGGACTAGCGGGAGCCTACGAGCAGTACTTC
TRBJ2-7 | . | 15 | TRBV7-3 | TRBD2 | CASSFKLAGIYEQYF | TGTGCCAGCAGCTTCAAACTAGCGGGCATCTACGAGCAGTACTTC
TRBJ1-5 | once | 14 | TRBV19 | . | CASSIVWSNQPQHF | TGTGCCAGTAGTATCGTATGGAGCAATCAGCCCCAGCATTTT
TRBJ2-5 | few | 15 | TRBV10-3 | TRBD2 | CAISGSGGIGETQYF | TGTGCCATCAGTGGAAGCGGGGGGATCGGGGAGACCCAGTACTTC
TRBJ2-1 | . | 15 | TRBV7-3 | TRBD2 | CASSPTSGSFDEQFF | TGTGCCAGCAGCCCAACTAGCGGGAGCTTCGATGAGCAGTTCTTC
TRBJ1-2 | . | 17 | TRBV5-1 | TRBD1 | CASSLDGTAPGNYGYTF | TGCGCCAGCAGCTTGGACGGGACAGCACCCGGAAACTATGGCTACACCTTC
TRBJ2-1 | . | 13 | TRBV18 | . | CASSPGSYNEQFF | TGTGCCAGCTCACCAGGAAGCTACAATGAGCAGTTCTTC
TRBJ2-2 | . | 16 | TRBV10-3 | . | CAISESSPQNTGELFF | TGTGCCATCAGTGAGTCCAGTCCGCAGAACACCGGGGAGCTGTTTTTT
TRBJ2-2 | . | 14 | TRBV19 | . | CASSWGANTGELFF | TGTGCCAGTTCCTGGGGGGCGAACACCGGGGAGCTGTTTTTT
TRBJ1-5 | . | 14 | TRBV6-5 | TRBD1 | CASSWTGIGQPQHF | TGTGCCAGCAGTTGGACAGGGATCGGTCAGCCCCAGCATTTT
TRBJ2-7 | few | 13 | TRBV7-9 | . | CASSLDITYEQYF | TGTGCCAGCAGCTTAGACATTACCTACGAGCAGTACTTC
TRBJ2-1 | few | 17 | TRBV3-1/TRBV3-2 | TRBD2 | CASSRQGTSGPYNEQFF | TGTGCCAGCAGCCGCCAAGGGACTAGCGGCCCTTACAATGAGCAGTTCTTC
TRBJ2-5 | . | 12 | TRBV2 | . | CASSYSEETQYF | TGTGCCAGCAGTTATAGCGAAGAGACCCAGTACTTC
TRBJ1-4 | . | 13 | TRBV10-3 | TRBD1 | CAISNDRGEKLFF | TGTGCCATCAGCAACGACAGGGGGGAAAAACTGTTTTTT
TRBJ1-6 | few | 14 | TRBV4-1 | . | CASSQDEGFSPLHF | TGCGCCAGCAGCCAAGATGAGGGATTCTCACCCCTCCACTTT
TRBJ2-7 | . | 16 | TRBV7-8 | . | CASSEGRRPSSYEQYF | TGTGCCAGCAGCGAAGGGAGAAGGCCGAGCTCCTACGAGCAGTACTTC
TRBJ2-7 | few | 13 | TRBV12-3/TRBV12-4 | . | CASSLDIGYEQYF | TGTGCCAGCAGTTTGGACATTGGATACGAGCAGTACTTC
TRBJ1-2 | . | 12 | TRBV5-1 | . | CASSLEWEGYTF | TGCGCCAGCAGCTTGGAATGGGAGGGCTACACCTTC
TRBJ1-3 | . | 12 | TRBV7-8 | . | CASSLAGNTIYF | TGTGCCAGCAGCTTAGCTGGAAACACCATATATTTT
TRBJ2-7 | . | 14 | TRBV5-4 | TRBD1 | CASSNKQGAREQYF | TGTGCCAGCAGCAACAAACAGGGGGCGCGGGAGCAGTACTTC
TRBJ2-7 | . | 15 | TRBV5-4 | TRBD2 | CASSLGTSGIYEQYF | TGTGCCAGCAGTCTTGGGACTAGCGGGATCTACGAGCAGTACTTC
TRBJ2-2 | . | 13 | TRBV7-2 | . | CASSGVYTGELFF | TGTGCCTCGTCGGGGGTATACACCGGGGAGCTGTTTTTT
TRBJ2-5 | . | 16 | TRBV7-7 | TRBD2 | CASSPGLAGGQETQYF | TGTGCTAGCAGCCCCGGACTAGCGGGGGGCCAAGAGACCCAGTACTTC
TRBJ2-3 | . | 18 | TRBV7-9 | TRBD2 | CASSPAGGSPSSTDTQYF | TGTGCCAGCAGCCCAGCGGGGGGATCCCCGTCTAGCACAGATACGCAGTATTTT
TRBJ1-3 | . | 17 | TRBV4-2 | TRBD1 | CASSQGPQGASGNTIYF | TGTGCCAGCAGCCAAGGACCTCAGGGGGCCTCTGGAAACACCATATATTTT
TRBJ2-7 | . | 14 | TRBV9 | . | CASSPRGDSHEQYF | TGTGCCAGCAGTCCCAGGGGCGATTCACACGAGCAGTACTTC
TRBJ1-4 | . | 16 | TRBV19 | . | CASSIGGVRTNEKLFF | TGTGCCAGTAGTATAGGAGGCGTCCGAACTAATGAAAAACTGTTTTTT
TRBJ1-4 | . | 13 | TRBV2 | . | CASLRGGREKLFF | TGTGCCAGCCTACGAGGGGGGCGTGAAAAACTGTTTTTT
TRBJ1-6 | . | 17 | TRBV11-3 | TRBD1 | CASSLEGGTGHNSPLHF | TGTGCCAGCAGCTTAGAAGGCGGGACAGGGCATAATTCACCCCTCCACTTT
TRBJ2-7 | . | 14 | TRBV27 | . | CASSSPGPAGEQYF | TGTGCCAGCAGTTCGCCGGGACCAGCGGGCGAGCAGTACTTC
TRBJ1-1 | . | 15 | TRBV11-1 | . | CASSVWSGENPEAFF | TGTGCCAGCAGCGTTTGGTCAGGCGAGAATCCTGAAGCTTTCTTT
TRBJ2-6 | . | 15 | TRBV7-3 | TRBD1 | CASSPGQGAANVLTF | TGTGCCAGCAGCCCGGGACAGGGGGCAGCCAACGTCCTGACTTTC
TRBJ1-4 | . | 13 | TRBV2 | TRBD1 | CASSRQGNEKLFF | TGTGCCAGCAGCCGACAGGGAAATGAAAAACTGTTTTTT
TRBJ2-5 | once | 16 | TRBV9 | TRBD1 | CASSVAPGQTGETQYF | TGTGCCAGCAGCGTAGCTCCGGGACAGACAGGGGAGACCCAGTACTTC